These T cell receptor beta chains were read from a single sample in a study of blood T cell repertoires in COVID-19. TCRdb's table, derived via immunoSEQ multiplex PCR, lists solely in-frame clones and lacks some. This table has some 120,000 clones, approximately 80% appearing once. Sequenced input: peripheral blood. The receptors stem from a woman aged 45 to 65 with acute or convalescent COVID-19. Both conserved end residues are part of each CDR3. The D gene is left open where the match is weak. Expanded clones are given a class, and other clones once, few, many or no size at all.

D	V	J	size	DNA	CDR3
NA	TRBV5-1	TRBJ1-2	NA	TGCGCCAGCAGCTTTACAGTGGACATTCCGTTCTACACCTTC	CASSFTVDIPFYTF
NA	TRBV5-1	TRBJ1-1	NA	TGCGCCAGCAGCCAAATACAGGGAACGGGCTTGGGCACTGAAGCTTTCTTT	CASSQIQGTGLGTEAFF
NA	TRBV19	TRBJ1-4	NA	TGTGCCAGTAGTACAGGTTTTGCAACTAATGAAAAACTGTTTTTT	CASSTGFATNEKLFF
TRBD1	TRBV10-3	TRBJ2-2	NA	TGTGCCATCAAAGGACAGGGAAACACCGGGGAGCTGTTTTTT	CAIKGQGNTGELFF
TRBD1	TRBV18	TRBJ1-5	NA	TGTGCCAGCTCACCAGGGACTTTCCAGGGGGCGTATCAGCCCCAGCATTTT	CASSPGTFQGAYQPQHF
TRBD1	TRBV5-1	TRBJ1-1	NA	TGCGCCAGCAGCTCACGACAGGGGAAAACTGAAGCTTTCTTT	CASSSRQGKTEAFF
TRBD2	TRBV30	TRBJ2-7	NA	TGTGCCTGGAGTGTAAATCGCGTTTTTAGGTCTACGGGGGGTCTATCCTACGAGCAGTACTTC	CAWSVNRVFRSTGGLSYEQYF
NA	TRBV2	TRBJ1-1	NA	TGTGCCAGCAGTTCAGTGGCTCGGAACACTGAAGCTTTCTTT	CASSSVARNTEAFF
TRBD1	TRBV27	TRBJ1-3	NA	TGTGCCAGCAGCTTAGGGACAGGGCCTAGCTCTGGAAACACCATATATTTT	CASSLGTGPSSGNTIYF
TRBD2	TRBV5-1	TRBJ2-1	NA	TGCGCCAGCAGCCTAATAGCGGGGGGGTACAATGAGCAGTTCTTC	CASSLIAGGYNEQFF
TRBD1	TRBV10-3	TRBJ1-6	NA	TGTGCCACGGGACAGGATAATTCACCCCTCCACTTT	CATGQDNSPLHF
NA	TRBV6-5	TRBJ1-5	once	TGTGCCAGCATGCAGAGGCTATGGGATCAGCCCCAGCATTTT	CASMQRLWDQPQHF
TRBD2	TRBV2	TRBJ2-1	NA	TGTGCCAGCAGAAATAGCGGGGGGGCACGGGGAGAGCAGTTCTTC	CASRNSGGARGEQFF
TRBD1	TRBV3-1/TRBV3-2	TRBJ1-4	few	TGTGCCAGCAGCCAAAGACAGGGAACTAATGAAAAACTGTTTTTT	CASSQRQGTNEKLFF
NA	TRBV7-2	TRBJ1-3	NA	TGTGCCAGCACGAAAACGGTACGGAGCTCTGGAAACACCATATATTTT	CASTKTVRSSGNTIYF
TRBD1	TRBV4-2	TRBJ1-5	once	TGTGCCAGCAGCCAAGAAGCGAACGACAGGGGGTTTCGGCAGCCCCAGCATTTT	CASSQEANDRGFRQPQHF
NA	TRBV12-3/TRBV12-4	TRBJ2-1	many	TGTGCCAGCAAGGGGCTATCCTACAATGAGCAGTTCTTC	CASKGLSYNEQFF
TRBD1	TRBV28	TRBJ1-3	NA	TGTGCCAGCACTCCCCCGACAGGGGGCATTTCTGGAAACACCATATATTTT	CASTPPTGGISGNTIYF
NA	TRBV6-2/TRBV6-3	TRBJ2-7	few	TGTGCCAGCAGTTATGTACCGAGCTTTAACGAGCAGTACTTC	CASSYVPSFNEQYF
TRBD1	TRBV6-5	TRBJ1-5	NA	TGTGCCAGCAGTTCGGGACAGGGGGCTCTTGGTCAGCCCCAGCATTTT	CASSSGQGALGQPQHF
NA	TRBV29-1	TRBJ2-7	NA	TGCAGCGTTGGGTCAGGGGGGAACTACGAGCAGTACTTC	CSVGSGGNYEQYF
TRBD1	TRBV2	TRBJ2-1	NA	TGTGCCAGCAGTGATCAGGGGGCGTACAATGAGCAGTTCTTC	CASSDQGAYNEQFF
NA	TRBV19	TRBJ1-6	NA	TGTGCCACCCAACTCTCGAGGCTGAATAATTCACCCCTCCACTTT	CATQLSRLNNSPLHF
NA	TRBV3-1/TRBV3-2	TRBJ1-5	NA	TGTGCCAGCAGCCAAGTAGCAGATAGCAATCAGCCCCAGCATTTT	CASSQVADSNQPQHF
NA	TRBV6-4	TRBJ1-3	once	TGTGCCAGCAGTGAGTATGCAGTCGAACCAGTCAACTCTGGAAACACCATATATTTT	CASSEYAVEPVNSGNTIYF
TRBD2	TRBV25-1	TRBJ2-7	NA	TGTGCCAGCAGTGCCGGGGGGGCGTTCGAGCAGTACTTC	CASSAGGAFEQYF
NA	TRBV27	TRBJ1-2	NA	TGTGCCAGCAGTTTACGTAGCGGGGGCGTATCCTATGGCTACACCTTC	CASSLRSGGVSYGYTF
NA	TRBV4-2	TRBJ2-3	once	TGTGCCAGCAGGCGGGACCTCAAGGCAGATACGCAGTATTTT	CASRRDLKADTQYF
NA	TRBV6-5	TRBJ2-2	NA	TGTGCCAGCAGTTACTCTTCGGAGGGGCGGGGCGGGGAGCTGTTTTTT	CASSYSSEGRGGELFF
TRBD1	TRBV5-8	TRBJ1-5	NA	TGTGCCAGCAGCCGGACAGGGGTTAGCAATCAGCCCCAGCATTTT	CASSRTGVSNQPQHF
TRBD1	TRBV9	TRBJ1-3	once	TGTGCCAGCAGCGTAGATACAGGGGCCCGCTCTGGAAACACCATATATTTT	CASSVDTGARSGNTIYF
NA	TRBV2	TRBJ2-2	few	TGTGCCAGCAGTGATTTTGAGGCAGAGAGGAACACCGGGGAGCTGTTTTTT	CASSDFEAERNTGELFF
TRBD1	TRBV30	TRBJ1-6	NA	TGTGCCTGGAAATGGCAAACGAACCAGGGGGCGGTTAATTCACCCCTCCACTTT	CAWKWQTNQGAVNSPLHF
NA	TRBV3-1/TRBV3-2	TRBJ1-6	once	TGTGCCAGCAGCTCAGTTCGGGGATCACCCCTCCACTTT	CASSSVRGSPLHF
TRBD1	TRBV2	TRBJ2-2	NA	TGTGCCAGCAGTCAACCGGGACAGGGGGCAACCGGGGAGCTGTTTTTT	CASSQPGQGATGELFF
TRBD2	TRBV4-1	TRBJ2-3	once	TGCGCCAGCAGCCAACCGGGACTAGCGGGGAGAACAGATACGCAGTATTTT	CASSQPGLAGRTDTQYF
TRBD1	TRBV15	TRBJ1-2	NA	TGTGCCACCCGCCGGGACAGGGGCGGCTATGGCTACACCTTC	CATRRDRGGYGYTF
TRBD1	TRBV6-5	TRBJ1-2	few	TGTGCCAGCAGTTCCCGGGACAGGGGGAATGGCTACACCTTC	CASSSRDRGNGYTF
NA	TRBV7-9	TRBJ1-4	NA	TGTGCCAGCAGCTTACAGGCAGGGGATGAAAAACTGTTTTTT	CASSLQAGDEKLFF
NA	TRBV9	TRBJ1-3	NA	TGTGCCAGCAGCCTCCCGGGGGGAGGGAACTCTGGAAACACCATATATTTT	CASSLPGGGNSGNTIYF
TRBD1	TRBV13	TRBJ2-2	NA	TGTGCCAGCAGCTCCGGACAGGGGGCCTCCGGGGAGCTGTTTTTT	CASSSGQGASGELFF
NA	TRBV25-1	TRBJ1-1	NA	TGTGCCAGCAGTGAACACCAGGGGACCACTGAAGCTTTCTTT	CASSEHQGTTEAFF
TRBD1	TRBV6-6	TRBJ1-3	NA	TGTGCCAGCAGTACGACAGGGGACTCTGGAAACACCATATATTTT	CASSTTGDSGNTIYF
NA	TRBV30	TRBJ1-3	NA	TGTGCCTGGAGTCAGGGCCGATCCTCTGGAAACACCATATATTTT	CAWSQGRSSGNTIYF
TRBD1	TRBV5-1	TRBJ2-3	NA	TGCGCCAGCAGCCGACTCACCCCACAGGGGGCTGAGAGCACAGATACGCAGTATTTT	CASSRLTPQGAESTDTQYF
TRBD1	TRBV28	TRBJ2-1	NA	TGTGCCAGCAGTTTGTTGGGACAGCAATCCTACAATGAGCAGTTCTTC	CASSLLGQQSYNEQFF
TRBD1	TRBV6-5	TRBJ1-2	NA	TGTGCCAGCAGTACCCGGGACAGTGTCTATGGCTACACCTTC	CASSTRDSVYGYTF
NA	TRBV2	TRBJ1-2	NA	TGTGCCAGCAGGCAGGTACGGGGCTACACCTTC	CASRQVRGYTF
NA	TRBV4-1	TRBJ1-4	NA	TGCGCCAGCAGCCAAGTTCAGAAACAGAGTAATGAAAAACTGTTTTTT	CASSQVQKQSNEKLFF
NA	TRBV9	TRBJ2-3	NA	TGTGCCAGCAGCTTCGACAGAGGCACAGATACGCAGTATTTT	CASSFDRGTDTQYF
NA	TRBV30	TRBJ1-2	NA	TGTGCCTGGAGTGTTTCAGGGGCCCATACTAACTATGGCTACACCTTC	CAWSVSGAHTNYGYTF
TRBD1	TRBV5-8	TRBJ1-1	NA	TGTGCCAGCAGCAGGACAGGGGTGAACACTGAAGCTTTCTTT	CASSRTGVNTEAFF
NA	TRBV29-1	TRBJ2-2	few	TGCAGCGGCCTACAGGGTTTCCCCGGGGAGCTGTTTTTT	CSGLQGFPGELFF
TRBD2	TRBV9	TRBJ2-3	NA	TGTGCCAGCAGCGTAGTCCCCTCTAGCGGGGGGGCGCCAGATACGCAGTATTTT	CASSVVPSSGGAPDTQYF
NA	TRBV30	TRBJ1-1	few	TGTGCCTGGAGTGCTACAGGGTACACTGAAGCTTTCTTT	CAWSATGYTEAFF
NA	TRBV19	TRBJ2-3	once	TGTGCCAGTAGTATGCAGGGATCCACAGATACGCAGTATTTT	CASSMQGSTDTQYF
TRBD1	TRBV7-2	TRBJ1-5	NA	TGTGCCAGCAGCCAGGGGGCACAGATTAGCAATCAGCCCCAGCATTTT	CASSQGAQISNQPQHF
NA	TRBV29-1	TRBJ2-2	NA	TGCAGCGCCCTGAGGGCAGCCACCGGGGAGCTGTTTTTT	CSALRAATGELFF
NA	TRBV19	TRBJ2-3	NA	TGTGCCAGTAGTATTACAGGGTCCTTATCCGATACGCAGTATTTT	CASSITGSLSDTQYF